This entry concerns a single T cell receptor beta chain. The antigen is undetermined. Germline CDR1 is MNHEY and CDR2 is SMNVEV (reference sequence). The CDR3 covers 14 residues. V gave up 9 bases and J gave up 3 bases; unmatched junction bases: 8. Positive CCR7 selection of CD45RO-negative cells yielded the naive CD8 cells, and terminally differentiated effector memory CD45RA+ cells were excluded. This sample was included in a study of shared clonotypes between healthy human individuals. The assay ran at deep level. Generated by immunoSEQ multiplex PCR, the TCRdb table keeps only in-frame clones and is missing some. The top ten hold roughly 1.8% of the sample, which has millions of clones, about 93% seen once. Study-wide results and caveats: Only blood was sampled; tissue repertoires likely differ. How much donors shared clonotypes was expected to be affected by sequencing depth. A few donors held about 5.1% of naive CD4 clonotypes in common.

The sequenced material came from naive CD8+ T cells from PBMCs. The sequence derives from a man younger than 30 in good health. Some clones in this sample may be carry-over from other donors' samples. The rearrangement uses TRBV27 and TRBJ2-1, with 7 bases that match TRBD2. CDR3 region: CASLGAGVYNEQFF. Written as DNA, the CDR3 is TGTGCCAGTTTAGGGGCGGGAGTCTACAATGAGCAGTTCTTC.